This T cell receptor (beta chain) is drawn from a study of shared clonotypes between healthy human individuals. Produced via immunoSEQ multiplex PCR; TCRdb's table is partial and in-frame only. The repertoire has about 640,000 clones, approximately 75% of them found once; the top ten carry 1.8%. This clonotype was obtained from a woman in her twenties or thirties in good health. Source material: memory CD4+ T cells sorted from blood. Sample subset: CD45RA-negative fraction.

In DNA, the CDR3 is TGTGCCAGCTGGACAGCCCATCAGCCCCAGCATTTT. It codes for CASWTAHQPQHF. V and J are TRBV27 and TRBJ1-5; D may be TRBD1 (6 bases). Deletions cut 8 bases from V and 5 bases from J, with 10 bases between. CDR3 size: 12 residues. The germline gives CDR1 MNHEY, CDR2 SMNVEV (reference sequence).